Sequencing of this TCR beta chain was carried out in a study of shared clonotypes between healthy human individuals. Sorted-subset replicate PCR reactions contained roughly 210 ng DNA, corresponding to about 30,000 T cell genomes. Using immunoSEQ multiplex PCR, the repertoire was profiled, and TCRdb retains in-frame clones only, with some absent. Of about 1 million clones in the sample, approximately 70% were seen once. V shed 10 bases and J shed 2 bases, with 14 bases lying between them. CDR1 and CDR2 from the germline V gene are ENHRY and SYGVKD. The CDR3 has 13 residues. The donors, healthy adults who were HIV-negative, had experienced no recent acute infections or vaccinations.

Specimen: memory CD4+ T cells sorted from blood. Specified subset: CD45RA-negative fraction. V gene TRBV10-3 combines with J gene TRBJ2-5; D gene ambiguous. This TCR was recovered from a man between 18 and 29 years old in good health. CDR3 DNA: TGTGCCACCGCAAAAGGGTTACAAGAGACCCAGTACTTC. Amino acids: CATAKGLQETQYF.